The clone carrying this T cell receptor beta chain occurred many times. No antigen is known for it. The source of the sample is a study of early T cells in non-severe SARS-CoV-2 infection. As for the study in general: Sequenced bulk RNA came from whole blood that was unsorted, and chains were unpaired.

Germline loops: CDR1 SEHNR, CDR2 FQNEAQ (reference sequence). Trimming took 0 bases from V and 4 from J; bases not matched to a gene: 8. CDR3 size: 16 residues. Study-level points and caveats: Missing private and CD4 specificities, VDJdb matching favored anti-spike CD8 responses.

Individual cDNA molecules were tagged with unique molecular identifiers. TCRdb ran MiXCR on the 5' RACE reads and lists one entry per CDR3 protein. The table lists roughly 72,000 distinct CDR3 sequences, 9.5% to 15% of them singletons. The gene calls are TRBV7-9 and TRBJ2-7; TRBD1 matches 8 bases. Sequencing was done on a sample of whole blood. The clonotype comes from an adult who was a healthcare worker with PCR-confirmed SARS-CoV-2 infection or an uninfected control (not recorded which). As DNA, the CDR3 is TGTGCCAGCAGCTTAGCGCCGGGACAGGCTGGGTACGAGCAGTACTTC. Its protein is CASSLAPGQAGYEQYF.